The rows below give T cell receptor beta chains drawn from one sample of a study of CD8+CD57+ T cells in acquired aplastic anemia. A single record per CDR3 protein comes from TCRdb applying MiXCR to the reads. The sample consists of some 160,000 distinct CDR3 sequences, more than 45% of them appearing once. The specimen was sorted CD4+, CD8+, or CD8+CD57+ T cells (not recorded which) from PBMCs. The receptors shown here come from a human donor with aplastic anemia. Each CDR3 is given with its conserved first and last residue. The listing skips clone size in some rows; elsewhere it reads once, few, many or a size class.

v_gene: TRBV11-1; abundance: .; CDR3aa: CASSYPGAGGRHSPLHF
v_gene: TRBV25-1; abundance: once; CDR3aa: CASTDRGREQFF
v_gene: TRBV2; abundance: many; CDR3aa: CASYQESGANVLTF
v_gene: TRBV7-8; abundance: .; CDR3aa: CASSPAGTGHQPQHF
v_gene: TRBV24-1; abundance: .; CDR3aa: CATSDEGLSNSPLHF
v_gene: TRBV7-9; abundance: .; CDR3aa: CAGSSGRALRETQYF
v_gene: TRBV20-1; abundance: .; CDR3aa: CSAGNPGQGNTEASF
v_gene: TRBV20-1; abundance: once; CDR3aa: CSARVGETQYF
v_gene: TRBV12-3/TRBV12-4; abundance: many; CDR3aa: CASRATGTDGYTF
v_gene: TRBV6-2/TRBV6-3; abundance: .; CDR3aa: CASSEAKWRVTEAFF
v_gene: TRBV30; abundance: .; CDR3aa: CAWSKGLGSNQPQHF
v_gene: TRBV4-1; abundance: .; CDR3aa: CASSRFRGGSDEELFF
v_gene: TRBV7-7; abundance: .; CDR3aa: CASTKDRGQETQYF
v_gene: TRBV2; abundance: .; CDR3aa: CASSVTGNGYTF
v_gene: TRBV10-3; abundance: many; CDR3aa: CAISGGGTTYNEQFF
v_gene: TRBV13; abundance: .; CDR3aa: CASSYYPTSGRAYNEQFF
v_gene: TRBV7-6; abundance: many; CDR3aa: CASSLGQGVQPQHF
v_gene: TRBV24-1; abundance: few; CDR3aa: CATSARTARNDYGYTF
v_gene: TRBV29-1; abundance: .; CDR3aa: CSTGQVGTDTQYF
v_gene: TRBV2; abundance: .; CDR3aa: CASRPSTATNEKLFF
v_gene: TRBV29-1; abundance: once; CDR3aa: CSANRPHTDTQYF
v_gene: TRBV24-1; abundance: once; CDR3aa: CARENSNRARNQPQHF
v_gene: TRBV19; abundance: many; CDR3aa: CATKQGPPSPLHF
v_gene: TRBV3-1; abundance: .; CDR3aa: CASSRRGRGQETQYF
v_gene: TRBV5-4; abundance: many; CDR3aa: CASSLSPPPGVTEAFF
v_gene: TRBV20-1; abundance: many; CDR3aa: CSARDEGGRSYGYTF
v_gene: TRBV7-7; abundance: few; CDR3aa: CASSLSRQNTDAFF
v_gene: TRBV15; abundance: few; CDR3aa: CATSRDRVVNEQFF
v_gene: TRBV29-1; abundance: .; CDR3aa: CSASQGTYGYTF
v_gene: TRBV15; abundance: .; CDR3aa: CATSSDSGANVLTF
v_gene: TRBV11-2; abundance: many; CDR3aa: CASSLDQSSYEQYF